This TCR beta chain is from a study of Tregs in tolerant kidney transplant recipients. Study observations and caveats: Activated donor B cell expansion appeared to reveal the most relevant donor-specific TCRbeta repertoire. Changing PCR primers prevented nucleotide comparison between some patients' samples.

Recipients received nonmyeloablative bone marrow transplants from related graft donors, with transient mixed chimerism. Unstimulated regulatory T cells (CD4+CD25+CD127-), CD4+CD25- non-regulatory cells, CD4 and CD8 cells were FACS-sorted from thawed PBMCs. The repertoire was sequenced with immunoSEQ multiplex PCR; TCRdb's copy has only in-frame clones and lacks some. The sample yields about 64,000 clones, around 87% seen once. Concerning this clone: Its antigen is currently unknown.

The receptor's source is a human patient who received a combined kidney and bone marrow transplant. The T cells may come from the graft donor. This specimen was CD4+ T cells from blood (PBMCs), taken 6 months after the transplant.

CDR3 sequence reads: CASSLLGAGAEAFF. CDR3 coding DNA: TGTGCCAGCAGCTTGTTGGGGGCCGGCGCTGAAGCTTTCTTT. The chain couples TRBV5-6 to TRBJ1-1; a weak D match, TRBD1 (6 bases). Trimming shortened V by 1 base and J by 6 bases, and 13 bases separated the two germline ends. The CDR3 sequence is 14 residues long. Germline CDR1 is SGHDT and CDR2 is YYEEEE.